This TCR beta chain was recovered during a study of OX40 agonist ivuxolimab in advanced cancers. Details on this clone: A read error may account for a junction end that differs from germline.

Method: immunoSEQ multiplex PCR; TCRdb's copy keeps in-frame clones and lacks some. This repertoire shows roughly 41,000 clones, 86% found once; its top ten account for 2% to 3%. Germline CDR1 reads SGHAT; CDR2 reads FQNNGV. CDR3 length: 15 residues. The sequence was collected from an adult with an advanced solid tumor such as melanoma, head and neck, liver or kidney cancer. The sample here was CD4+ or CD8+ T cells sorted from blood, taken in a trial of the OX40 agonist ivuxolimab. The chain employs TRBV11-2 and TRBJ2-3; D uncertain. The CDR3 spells CAGSPDNMGQDTQYF. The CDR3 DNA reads TGTGCCGGCAGCCCCGATAATATGGGCCAAGATACGCAGTATTTT.